A selection of T cell receptor beta chains follows, all from one sample in a study of blood T cell repertoires in COVID-19. This table comes from immunoSEQ multiplex PCR, and its TCRdb copy is limited to in-frame clones, with some not included. This sample has 130,000 or so clones, with 88% found just once. Sample: peripheral blood. All receptors derive from a man aged 55 to 70 with active or convalescent COVID-19. The CDR3 runs from the conserved cysteine through the conserved F or W. D genes are given only for firm matches. Size is omitted from some rows. Given values are once, few, many or a class for expanded clones.

V gene	D gene	J gene	clone size	CDR3 protein	CDR3 DNA
TRBV28	-	TRBJ2-7	-	CASSFGRGAYEQYF	TGTGCCAGCAGTTTTGGACGGGGAGCCTACGAGCAGTACTTC
TRBV5-1	TRBD2	TRBJ2-7	-	CASSLGSRTSGTYEQYF	TGCGCCAGCAGCTTGGGAAGCCGGACTAGCGGCACCTACGAGCAGTACTTC
TRBV27	TRBD1	TRBJ2-7	-	CASSPWTGREEQYF	TGTGCCAGCAGTCCCTGGACAGGGCGTGAAGAGCAGTACTTC
TRBV7-9	-	TRBJ1-6	-	CASSFGQGFYNSPLHF	TGTGCCAGCAGCTTCGGTCAGGGGTTTTATAATTCACCCCTCCACTTT
TRBV19	TRBD1	TRBJ1-6	-	CASSPAGGGRSPLHF	TGTGCCAGTAGTCCAGCCGGAGGGGGCCGATCACCCCTCCACTTT
TRBV6-6	-	TRBJ1-2	-	CASSQGTVYGYTF	TGTGCCAGCAGCCAGGGGACGGTCTATGGCTACACCTTC
TRBV3-1/TRBV3-2	TRBD1	TRBJ2-2	-	CASSHWDRGNTGELFF	TGTGCCAGCAGCCATTGGGACAGGGGGAACACCGGGGAGCTGTTTTTT
TRBV25-1	-	TRBJ2-7	-	CASSDPTTDRYEQYF	TGTGCCAGCAGTGACCCTACGACAGACAGGTACGAGCAGTACTTC
TRBV7-3	-	TRBJ2-2	-	CASSLLASGELFF	TGTGCCAGCAGCTTATTAGCATCCGGGGAGCTGTTTTTT
TRBV5-6	TRBD2	TRBJ2-1	-	CASSLRGGSYNEQFF	TGTGCCAGCAGCTTGCGGGGGGGCTCCTACAATGAGCAGTTCTTC
TRBV18	-	TRBJ1-1	-	CASSPLAEGGGTEAFF	TGTGCCAGCTCACCACTTGCGGAGGGTGGGGGCACTGAAGCTTTCTTT
TRBV7-7	-	TRBJ2-5	-	CASSSRGAGSTQYF	TGTGCTAGCAGCTCCAGGGGGGCAGGGAGCACCCAGTACTTC
TRBV4-3	TRBD2	TRBJ2-1	-	CASSQAGLAGSYNEQFF	TGCGCCAGCAGCCAAGCGGGACTAGCGGGATCCTACAATGAGCAGTTCTTC
TRBV6-5	TRBD2	TRBJ2-1	few	CASSPDGRNEQFF	TGTGCCAGCAGCCCGGACGGGAGGAATGAGCAGTTCTTC
TRBV5-1	TRBD2	TRBJ2-1	-	CASSLGLAGANEQFF	TGCGCCAGCAGCTTGGGACTAGCGGGAGCCAATGAGCAGTTCTTC
TRBV24-1	-	TRBJ2-2	-	CATSRVGSGELFF	TGTGCCACCTCCAGGGTGGGGTCCGGGGAGCTGTTTTTT
TRBV9	TRBD2	TRBJ2-3	-	CASSVDPSGITDTQYF	TGTGCCAGCAGCGTAGACCCTAGCGGGATCACAGATACGCAGTATTTT
TRBV6-1	-	TRBJ2-7	-	CASSDRQEPPYEQYF	TGTGCCAGCAGTGATCGACAGGAGCCACCCTACGAGCAGTACTTC
TRBV29-1	TRBD2	TRBJ2-5	-	CSVEDKQALWLAGGEGTQYF	TGCAGCGTTGAAGATAAACAGGCCCTCTGGCTAGCGGGAGGTGAGGGGACCCAGTACTTC
TRBV4-1	TRBD2	TRBJ2-1	-	CASSQGIGAGEVGEQFF	TGCGCCAGCAGCCAAGGAATAGGGGCGGGAGAAGTGGGTGAGCAGTTCTTC
TRBV4-1	-	TRBJ1-4	-	CASSQDNSGRKKLFF	TGCGCCAGCAGCCAAGATAACAGCGGCAGGAAAAAACTGTTTTTT
TRBV28	-	TRBJ2-1	-	CASSPRGSGLIDEQFF	TGTGCCAGCAGTCCCCGGGGTAGCGGCTTAATTGATGAGCAGTTCTTC
TRBV28	TRBD2	TRBJ2-3	-	CASSYLTSGRMDTQYF	TGTGCCAGCAGTTATTTAACTAGCGGGAGGATGGATACGCAGTATTTT
TRBV19	TRBD1	TRBJ2-3	-	CASSRQGSTTDTQYF	TGTGCCAGTAGCAGACAGGGGTCGACCACAGATACGCAGTATTTT
TRBV28	-	TRBJ2-7	-	CASSLSGFTYEQYF	TGTGCCAGCAGTTTATCCGGGTTTACCTACGAGCAGTACTTC
TRBV6-6	TRBD2	TRBJ2-7	-	CASSYGGRALEQYF	TGTGCCAGCAGTTACGGCGGGAGGGCCCTCGAGCAGTACTTC
TRBV19	TRBD1	TRBJ1-1	once	CASRSDRARGTEAFF	TGTGCCAGTAGATCAGACAGGGCCCGGGGCACTGAAGCTTTCTTT
TRBV19	TRBD1	TRBJ1-1	-	CASSMQGGGTEAFF	TGTGCCAGTAGTATGCAGGGGGGAGGCACTGAAGCTTTCTTT
TRBV28	TRBD1	TRBJ1-1	-	CASSLWGDRGITYTEAFF	TGTGCCAGCAGTTTATGGGGGGACAGGGGAATAACGTACACTGAAGCTTTCTTT
TRBV18	TRBD1	TRBJ1-1	once	CASSPLGTEGSEAFF	TGTGCCAGCTCACCACTCGGGACAGAGGGCAGTGAAGCTTTCTTT
TRBV24-1	-	TRBJ2-3	-	CATSDPRKRPDTQYF	TGTGCCACCAGTGACCCTCGTAAGCGACCAGATACGCAGTATTTT
TRBV7-9	-	TRBJ1-6	-	CASSLKSNSPLHF	TGTGCCAGCAGCCTAAAGTCCAATTCACCCCTCCACTTT
TRBV2	-	TRBJ2-7	-	CASSRLDYEQYF	TGTGCCAGCAGTAGACTTGACTACGAGCAGTACTTC
TRBV2	-	TRBJ1-6	-	CASRHQGSTFNSPLHF	TGTGCCAGCAGGCATCAGGGCTCCACTTTTAATTCACCCCTCCACTTT
TRBV28	TRBD1	TRBJ1-5	-	CASRATGAQPQHF	TGTGCCAGCCGGGCGACAGGGGCTCAGCCCCAGCATTTT
TRBV27	-	TRBJ2-3	-	CASSLGTAGWTDTQYF	TGTGCCAGCAGTCTAGGGACGGCGGGATGGACAGATACGCAGTATTTT
TRBV11-3	-	TRBJ2-3	once	CASSVMGGRADTQYF	TGTGCCAGCAGCGTGATGGGGGGGCGTGCAGATACGCAGTATTTT
TRBV7-3	TRBD1	TRBJ2-3	-	CASSLTTGHTDTQYF	TGTGCCAGCAGCCTGACGACAGGGCACACAGATACGCAGTATTTT
TRBV28	-	TRBJ2-5	few	CASSFQGPKETQYF	TGTGCCAGCAGTTTCCAGGGTCCCAAAGAGACCCAGTACTTC
TRBV28	TRBD2	TRBJ2-5	-	CASARRGLAGPFRETQYF	TGTGCCAGCGCCCGACGAGGACTAGCGGGTCCCTTTCGTGAGACCCAGTACTTC
TRBV4-1	-	TRBJ2-7	-	CASSLTGIGRQYF	TGCGCCAGCAGCCTAACAGGGATTGGCCGGCAGTACTTC
TRBV29-1	-	TRBJ2-5	-	CSVGQGYQETQYF	TGCAGCGTTGGGCAGGGATACCAAGAGACCCAGTACTTC
TRBV5-6	TRBD2	TRBJ2-7	-	CASSLVSGITYEQYF	TGTGCCAGCAGCTTGGTCAGCGGGATAACGTACGAGCAGTACTTC
TRBV4-2	-	TRBJ2-3	-	CASSQERIRGNGADTQYF	TGTGCCAGCAGCCAAGAGAGAATTCGGGGGAATGGGGCAGATACGCAGTATTTT
TRBV6-5	TRBD1	TRBJ1-6	-	CASSYTGEDSPLHF	TGTGCCAGCAGTTATACAGGGGAGGATTCACCCCTCCACTTT
TRBV19	-	TRBJ2-4	-	CASSKPGVGGLAKNIQYF	TGTGCCAGTAGCAAACCAGGGGTAGGCGGATTAGCCAAAAACATTCAGTACTTC
TRBV2	-	TRBJ2-2	-	CASTPGLTGTGELFF	TGTGCCAGCACCCCCGGCCTCACGGGGACCGGGGAGCTGTTTTTT
TRBV5-1	TRBD1	TRBJ1-4	-	CASSAGTGRDEKLFF	TGCGCCAGCAGCGCGGGGACAGGGAGGGATGAAAAACTGTTTTTT
TRBV18	TRBD2	TRBJ2-7	-	CASSPPAGASYEQYF	TGTGCCAGCTCACCACCGGCGGGAGCCTCCTACGAGCAGTACTTC
TRBV19	TRBD1	TRBJ1-2	-	CASSYRGPGYTF	TGTGCCAGTAGTTACAGGGGCCCCGGCTACACCTTC
TRBV29-1	TRBD1	TRBJ2-7	-	CSGSGDSYEQYF	TGCAGCGGGTCAGGGGACAGCTACGAGCAGTACTTC
TRBV9	TRBD2	TRBJ2-1	-	CASSVGLAGVEQFF	TGTGCCAGCAGCGTAGGGCTAGCGGGAGTTGAGCAGTTCTTC
TRBV5-8	TRBD1	TRBJ2-7	once	CASSSRTGFDEQYF	TGTGCCAGCAGCTCTAGGACAGGTTTCGACGAGCAGTACTTC
TRBV29-1	-	TRBJ1-1	-	CSVSRRPGNTEAFF	TGCAGCGTCTCCCGGAGGCCCGGGAACACTGAAGCTTTCTTT
TRBV5-5	TRBD1	TRBJ1-4	once	CASSWAGGSNEKLFF	TGTGCCAGCAGCTGGGCAGGGGGGTCTAATGAAAAACTGTTTTTT
TRBV25-1	-	TRBJ1-1	-	CASSEYNRAALF	TGTGCCAGCAGTGAATATAATCGCGCGGCTCTCTTT
TRBV4-1	TRBD1	TRBJ1-5	-	CASSHPDRDNQPQHF	TGCGCCAGCAGCCACCCGGACAGGGACAATCAGCCCCAGCATTTT
TRBV11-2	-	TRBJ2-7	few	CASSTQGIHEQYF	TGTGCCAGCAGCACCCAGGGAATCCACGAGCAGTACTTC
TRBV24-1	TRBD2	TRBJ2-1	-	CATSDTGTSQNNEQFF	TGTGCCACCAGTGACACCGGGACTAGCCAAAACAATGAGCAGTTCTTC